The 10 T cell receptor beta chains below come from one sample, sequenced in a study of cytotoxic CD8 clonotypes in ibrutinib-treated CLL. Sequenced by immunoSEQ multiplex PCR; TCRdb stores in-frame clones only, minus some. The sample contains tens of thousands of clones, more than 70% of which appear only once. This specimen consisted of PBMCs, obtained at disease progression, from a patient treated with ibrutinib. All receptors come from a human donor with chronic lymphocytic leukemia.

V and J are TRBV9 and TRBJ2-5; D unclear. In germline, CDR1 is SGDLS, CDR2 YYNGEE. With 0 bases removed from V and 4 bases from J, the gap between germline ends came to 4 bases. The CDR3 covers 12 residues. CDR3 sequence: CASSVGGETQYF. CDR3 coding DNA: TGTGCCAGCAGCGTAGGTGGAGAGACCCAGTACTTC.

This chain links TRBV9 with TRBJ2-2; D unresolved. CDR1 is SGDLS, CDR2 YYNGEE, per germline. The V and J ends lost 1 base and 5 bases respectively, with 6 bases between them. CDR3 length: 13 residues. CDR3 bases: TGTGCCAGCAGCGTACGACCGACCGGGGAGCTGTTTTTT. It codes for CASSVRPTGELFF.

The gene calls are TRBV9 and TRBJ2-3; 7 bases map to TRBD2. The germline V gene has CDR1 SGDLS and CDR2 YYNGEE. The CDR3 is 16 amino acids. J lost 0 bases, V lost 4 bases, and 8 bases had no gene match. CDR3 nucleotide sequence: TGTGCCAGCAGCTCTAGACTAGCTTCTAGCACAGATACGCAGTATTTT. Protein: CASSSRLASSTDTQYF.

In the case of this clone: This same CDR3 is encoded by further DNA sequences in the sample. This sequence joins TRBV18 and TRBJ2-5; D gene uncertain. Germline V gene data show CDR1 as KGHSH and CDR2 as LQKENI. The CDR3 sequence is 11 residues long. Trimming removed 4 bases at V and 2 bases at J, with 2 bases between. CDR3 in amino acids: CASSLQETQYF. The CDR3 coding sequence is TGTGCCAGCTCACTACAAGAGACCCAGTACTTC.

The chain recombines TRBV5-6 with TRBJ2-1, with a weak D call TRBD1 (6 bases). The V and J ends lost 4 bases and 6 bases respectively, with 20 bases between them. Germline lookup yields CDR1 SGHDT and CDR2 YYEEEE. The CDR3 is 16 amino acids. The CDR3: CASSVGTWFVPNEQFF. The CDR3 DNA reads as TGTGCCAGCAGCGTGGGGACATGGTTTGTTCCCAATGAGCAGTTCTTC.

The gene calls are TRBV18 and TRBJ2-1, with D uncertain. The V and J ends lost 1 base and 9 bases respectively, with 7 bases between them. Per the germline V gene, CDR1 is KGHSH and CDR2 is LQKENI. The CDR3 has 12 amino acids. CDR3 sequence reads: CASSPLVGEQFF. The CDR3 DNA sequence: TGTGCCAGCTCACCACTAGTGGGTGAGCAGTTCTTC.

The chain recombines TRBV30 with TRBJ2-1; 7 bases fit TRBD2. V was pared by 5 bases and J by 7 bases, with 20 bases of the junction left unmatched. CDR1 GTSNPN and CDR2 SVGIG come from the germline V gene (reference sequence). This CDR3 is 17 amino acids long. This CDR3 is CAWGNSGQAGLWNEQFF. Here the CDR3 DNA reads TGTGCCTGGGGAAATTCGGGGCAAGCGGGACTATGGAATGAGCAGTTCTTC.

The chain joins TRBV7-6 to TRBJ2-1; 8 bases agree with TRBD1. The junction had 11 bases not matched to a gene; V was cut back by 0 bases and J by 4 bases. This CDR3 is built from 18 residues. Germline CDR1 is SGHVS and CDR2 is FNYEAQ. CDR3 amino acids: CASSLARTGPIVYNEQFF. DNA for the CDR3: TGTGCCAGCAGCTTAGCCCGGACAGGGCCGATAGTTTACAATGAGCAGTTCTTC.

The chain joins TRBV6-6 to TRBJ2-7; 9 bases fit TRBD2. The CDR3 has 13 residues. V lost 6 bases and J lost 4; bases outside the gene matches: 4. The germline CDR1 and CDR2 sequences are MNHNY and SVGAGI (reference sequence). This chain's CDR3 is CASSRTSGYEQYF. CDR3 coding DNA: TGTGCCAGCAGCAGAACTAGCGGGTACGAGCAGTACTTC.

This rearrangement joins TRBV12-5 to TRBJ2-3; D uncertain. Trimming cost V 5 bases and J 5 bases, with 11 bases left between them. The CDR3 runs 13 residues. CDR1 LGHNT and CDR2 FRNRAP come from the germline V gene. The CDR3 DNA is TGTGCTAGTGGTCGTTTAATGGGAGATACGCAGTATTTT. As protein: CASGRLMGDTQYF.